The 11 T cell receptor beta chains in this list originate from one sample, sequenced in a study of blood T cells in healthy people across ages. Alongside a J-beta primer mix, a sample-barcoded 5' primer served in a second PCR lasting roughly 7 to 12 cycles. TCRdb processed the 5' RACE reads anew with MiXCR; each CDR3 protein has one entry. This repertoire shows fewer than 1.5 million distinct CDR3 sequences, roughly 45% found once; its top ten account for 7.9%. Sequencing was performed on blood. Every receptor here comes from a young woman in good health.

J is TRBJ2-5 and V is TRBV4-2; D gene ambiguous. The germline V gene has CDR1 LGHNA and CDR2 YNFKEQ. The V end lost 2 bases, the J end lost 3 bases, and 7 bases lay between the germline ends. The CDR3 is 13 residues long. The CDR3 is CASSQKREETQYF. CDR3 nucleotides: TGTGCCAGCAGCCAAAAACGAGAAGAGACCCAGTACTTC.

CDR3 loop: CAIRPSDRSESQETQYF. CDR3 nucleotide sequence: TGTGCCATCAGGCCTTCGGATCGCAGCGAGAGCCAAGAGACCCAGTACTTC. The rearrangement uses TRBV10-3 and TRBJ2-5; D is unresolved. V lost 6 bases, J lost 1 base, and 21 bases lay in between. CDR3 size: 17 residues. CDR1 is ENHRY and CDR2 is SYGVKD in the germline V gene.

The chain recombines TRBV18 with TRBJ2-7, with D possibly matching TRBD1 (5 bases). The CDR3 is 14 residues long. V was shortened by 2 bases and J by 3 bases, with 11 bases between the two germline ends. The germline V gene encodes CDR1 KGHSH and CDR2 LQKENI. The CDR3 sequence is CASSPGARIYEQYF. Here the CDR3 DNA reads TGTGCCAGCTCACCAGGGGCCAGGATCTACGAGCAGTACTTC.

The V and J genes are TRBV10-3 and TRBJ1-4, with 9 bases matching TRBD1. The junction had 14 bases not matched to a gene; V was cut back by 4 bases and J by 5 bases. This CDR3 has 18 residues. The germline gives CDR1 ENHRY, CDR2 SYGVKD. The DNA for the CDR3 is TGTGCCATCAGTGCGGAGGGACAGGGACGATCAAACAATGAAAAACTGTTTTTT. Its translation: CAISAEGQGRSNNEKLFF.

The rearrangement links TRBV6-6 to TRBJ2-5; 9 bases agree with TRBD1. Trimming removed 0 bases from V and 2 bases from J; junction bases left unmatched: 4. The CDR3 covers 16 residues. Germline V gives CDR1 MNHNY, CDR2 SVGAGI (reference sequence). The CDR3 DNA reads TGTGCCAGCAGTTACTCCCCTGGGACAGGGCAAGAGACCCAGTACTTC. Protein sequence: CASSYSPGTGQETQYF.

This clonotype was observed a single time. The J gene is TRBJ2-3, the V gene TRBV5-4; D is uncertain. Germline V gene sequence: CDR1 SGHNT, CDR2 YYREEE (reference sequence). The CDR3 spans 13 residues. V was trimmed by 4 bases and J by 2 bases, leaving 8 bases between them. DNA for the CDR3: TGTGCCAGCAGCCAGGCCCCCACAGATACGCAGTATTTT. Encoded protein: CASSQAPTDTQYF. Filled out from reference TRBV5-4 and TRBJ2-3, the complete variable domain reads ETGVTQSPTHLIKTRGQQVTLRCSSQSGHNTVSWYQQALGQGPQFIFQYYREEENGRGNFPPRFSGLQFPNYSSELNVNALELDDSALYLCASSQAPTDTQYFGPGTRLTVL.

This clonotype was detected ten times or more. The V call is TRBV25-1, the J call TRBJ1-5; 10 nucleotides match TRBD1. Per the germline V gene, CDR1 is MGHDK and CDR2 is SYGVNS. Losses at the gene ends were 6 bases for V and 2 bases for J; bases not matched to a gene: 1. This CDR3 contains 14 residues. The CDR3 protein is CASSGTGGNQPQHF. The CDR3 DNA follows: TGTGCCAGCAGCGGGACAGGGGGCAATCAGCCCCAGCATTTT. Looking up the rest from reference TRBV25-1 and TRBJ1-5 gives the full variable domain: EADIYQTPRYLVIGTGKKITLECSQTMGHDKMYWYQQDPGMELHLIHYSYGVNSTEKGDLSSESTVSRIRTEHFPLTLESARPSHTSQYLCASSGTGGNQPQHFGDGTRLSIL.

This clonotype occurred many times. The chain joins TRBV7-9 to TRBJ2-1; 14 bases fit TRBD2. Germline CDR1 and CDR2: SEHNR and FQNEAQ (reference sequence). CDR3 length: 15 residues. J lost 10 bases, V lost 3 bases, and 5 bases had no gene match. The CDR3 DNA reads as TGTGCCAGCAGCTTGACTAGCGGGGGGGCTGACGAGCAGTTCTTC. This codes for CASSLTSGGADEQFF.

This clonotype was picked up a small number of times. The chain links TRBV5-1 to TRBJ2-5, with a possible D match to TRBD2 (6 bases). Germline loops: CDR1 SGHRS, CDR2 YFSETQ. This CDR3 has 15 residues. The V gene lost 4 bases and the J gene lost 5 bases, with 18 bases spanning the gap. The CDR3 spells CASSPVSGEVETQYF. In DNA form, the CDR3 reads TGCGCCAGCAGCCCGGTATCGGGAGAGGTGGAGACCCAGTACTTC.

This clonotype occurred a few times. The chain is built from TRBV6-6 and TRBJ2-2; D is ambiguous. V gave up 2 bases and J gave up 4 bases, with 5 bases separating them. CDR1 MNHNY and CDR2 SVGAGI come from the germline V gene (reference sequence). The CDR3 length is 13 residues. The CDR3 loop is CASSYVGTGELFF. Here the CDR3 DNA reads TGTGCCAGCAGTTACGTGGGCACCGGGGAGCTGTTTTTT.

The V call is TRBV5-1, the J call TRBJ2-7, with D possibly matching TRBD1 (6 bases). The V end lost 7 bases, the J end lost 7 bases, and 18 bases lay between the germline ends. Germline CDR1 is SGHRS and CDR2 is YFSETQ. The CDR3 is 13 amino acids. The CDR3 protein is CASAKDSYNEQYF. As DNA, the CDR3 is TGCGCCAGCGCTAAGGACAGTTACAATGAGCAGTACTTC.